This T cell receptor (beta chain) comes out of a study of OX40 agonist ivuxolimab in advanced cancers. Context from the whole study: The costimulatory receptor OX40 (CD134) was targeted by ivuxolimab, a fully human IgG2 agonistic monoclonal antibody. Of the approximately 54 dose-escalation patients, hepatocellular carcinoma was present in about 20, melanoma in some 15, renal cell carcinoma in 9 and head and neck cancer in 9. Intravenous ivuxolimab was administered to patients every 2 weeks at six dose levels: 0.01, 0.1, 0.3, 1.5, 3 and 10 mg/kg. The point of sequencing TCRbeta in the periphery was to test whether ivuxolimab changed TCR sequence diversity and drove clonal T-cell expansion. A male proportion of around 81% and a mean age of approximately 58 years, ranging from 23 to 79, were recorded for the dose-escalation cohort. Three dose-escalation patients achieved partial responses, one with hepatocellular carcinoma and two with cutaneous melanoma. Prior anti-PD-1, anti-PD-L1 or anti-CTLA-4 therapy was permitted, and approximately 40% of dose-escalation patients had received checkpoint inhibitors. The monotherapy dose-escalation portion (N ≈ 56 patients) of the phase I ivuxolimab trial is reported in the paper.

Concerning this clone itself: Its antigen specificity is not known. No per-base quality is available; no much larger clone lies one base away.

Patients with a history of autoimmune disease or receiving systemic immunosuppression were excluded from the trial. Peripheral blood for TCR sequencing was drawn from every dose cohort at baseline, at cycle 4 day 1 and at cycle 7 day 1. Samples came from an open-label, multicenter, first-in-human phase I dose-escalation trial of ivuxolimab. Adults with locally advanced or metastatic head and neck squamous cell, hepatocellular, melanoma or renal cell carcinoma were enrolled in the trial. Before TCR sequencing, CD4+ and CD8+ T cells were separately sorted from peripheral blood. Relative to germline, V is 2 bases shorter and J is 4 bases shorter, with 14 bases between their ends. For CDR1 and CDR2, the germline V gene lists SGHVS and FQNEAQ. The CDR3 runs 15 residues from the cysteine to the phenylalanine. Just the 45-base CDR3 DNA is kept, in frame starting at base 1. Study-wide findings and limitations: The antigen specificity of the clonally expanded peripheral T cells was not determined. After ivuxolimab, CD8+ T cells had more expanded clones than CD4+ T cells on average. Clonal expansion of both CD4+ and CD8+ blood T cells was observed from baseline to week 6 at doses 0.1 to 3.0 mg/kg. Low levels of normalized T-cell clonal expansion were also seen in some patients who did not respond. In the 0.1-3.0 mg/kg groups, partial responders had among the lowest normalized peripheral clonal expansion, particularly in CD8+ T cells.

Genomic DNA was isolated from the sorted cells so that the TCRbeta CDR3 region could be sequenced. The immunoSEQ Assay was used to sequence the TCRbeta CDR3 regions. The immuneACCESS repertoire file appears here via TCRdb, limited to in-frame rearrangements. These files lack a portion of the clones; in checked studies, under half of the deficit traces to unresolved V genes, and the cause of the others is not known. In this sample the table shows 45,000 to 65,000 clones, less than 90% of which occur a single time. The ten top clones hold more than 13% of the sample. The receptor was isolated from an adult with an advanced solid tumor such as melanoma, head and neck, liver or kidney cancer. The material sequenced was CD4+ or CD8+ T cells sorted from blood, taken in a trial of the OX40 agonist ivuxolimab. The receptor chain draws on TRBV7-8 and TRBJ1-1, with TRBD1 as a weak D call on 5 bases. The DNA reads TGTGCCAGCAGCTTACGCCCTCTGGGGGGCACTGAAGCTTTCTTT. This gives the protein CASSLRPLGGTEAFF.